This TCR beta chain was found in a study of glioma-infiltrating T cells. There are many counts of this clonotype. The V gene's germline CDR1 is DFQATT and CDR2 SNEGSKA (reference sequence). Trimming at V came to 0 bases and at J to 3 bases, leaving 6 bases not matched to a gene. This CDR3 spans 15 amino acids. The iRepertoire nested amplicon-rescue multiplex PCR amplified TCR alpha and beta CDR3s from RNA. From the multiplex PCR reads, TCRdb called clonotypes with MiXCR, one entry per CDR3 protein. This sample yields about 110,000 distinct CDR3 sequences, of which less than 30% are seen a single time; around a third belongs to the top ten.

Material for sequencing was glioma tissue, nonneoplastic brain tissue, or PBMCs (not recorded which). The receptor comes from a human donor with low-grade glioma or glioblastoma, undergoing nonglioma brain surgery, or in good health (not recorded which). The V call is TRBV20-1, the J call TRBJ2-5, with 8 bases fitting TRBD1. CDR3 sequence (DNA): TGCAGTGCTAGAGATCTGGGACAGGCTGAAGAGACCCAGTACTTC. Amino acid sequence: CSARDLGQAEETQYF.